Below, 27 T cell receptor beta chains from the same sample are listed, as sequenced in a study of T cell responses to AZD1222 COVID-19 vaccine. Clones were read by immunoSEQ multiplex PCR, and TCRdb kept only the in-frame ones, dropping some. The sample carries approximately 150,000 clones, roughly 88% recorded once. This sample comprised peripheral blood, obtained 28 days after the second AZD1222 dose. These receptors came from an adult who received the AZD1222 COVID-19 vaccine.

This clone has just one count. The genes are TRBV11-2 and TRBJ2-4; D unresolved. Germline V CDR1 and CDR2: SGHAT, FQNNGV. Trimming cost V 4 bases and J 0 bases, with 10 bases left between them. The CDR3 covers 15 residues. DNA for the CDR3: TGTGCCAGCAGCTCGACGGATCTAGCCAAAAACATTCAGTACTTC. It codes for CASSSTDLAKNIQYF.

This clone has a single count. The J gene is TRBJ2-1, the V gene TRBV6-5, with D possibly matching TRBD1 (5 bases). The CDR3 has 12 residues. Per the germline V gene, CDR1 is MNHEY and CDR2 is SVGAGI. The V gene lost 8 bases and the J gene lost 4 bases, with 9 bases spanning the gap. The CDR3 nucleotides read TGTGCCAGCTATTCAGGGTACAATGAGCAGTTCTTC. The encoded protein is CASYSGYNEQFF.

This chain joins TRBV27 and TRBJ1-2; 9 bases map to TRBD1. The CDR3 runs 15 residues. V was clipped by 5 bases and J by 12 bases; unmatched bases: 16. In germline, CDR1 is MNHEY, CDR2 SMNVEV (reference sequence). The CDR3 sequence: CASSRLSTPRDRDTF. The CDR3 DNA is TGTGCCAGCAGTCGGCTTTCCACACCACGGGACAGGGACACCTTC.

The J gene is TRBJ2-1, the V gene TRBV6-5, with TRBD2 matching over 9 bases. The CDR3 is made up of 12 amino acids. V shed 7 bases and J 8 bases; nucleotides not matched to a gene: 3. Germline V gene data show CDR1 as MNHEY and CDR2 as SVGAGI. The CDR3 protein is CASMGLADEQFF. In DNA form, the CDR3 reads TGTGCCAGCATGGGACTAGCAGATGAGCAGTTCTTC.

The gene calls are TRBV19 and TRBJ1-5; no firm D call. From germline, CDR1 is LNHDA and CDR2 SQIVND (reference sequence). This CDR3 spans 15 amino acids. The ends were cut back, 6 bases at V and 0 bases at J, with 12 bases in the middle. CDR3 region: CASRWSSYSNQPQHF. CDR3 DNA sequence: TGTGCCAGTAGGTGGTCCAGCTATAGCAATCAGCCCCAGCATTTT.

V usage is TRBV30 and J usage is TRBJ1-5; D unclear. CDR1 and CDR2 (germline): GTSNPN, SVGIG (reference sequence). With 1 base removed from V and 4 bases from J, the gap between germline ends came to 8 bases. This CDR3 contains 13 residues. The CDR3 sequence is CAWSGLGNQPQHF. CDR3 DNA sequence: TGTGCCTGGAGTGGTCTGGGTAATCAGCCCCAGCATTTT.

The chain combines TRBV6-5 with TRBJ2-1; 11 nucleotides align to TRBD2. CDR3 length: 13 amino acids. V lost 9 bases to trimming and J lost 7 bases; unmatched junction nucleotides: 5. In germline, CDR1 is MNHEY, CDR2 SVGAGI. This CDR3 reads CASRLAGRNEQFF. As DNA, the CDR3 is TGTGCCAGTCGACTAGCGGGGAGGAATGAGCAGTTCTTC.

CDR3 region: CASSFEQANSGNTIYF. CDR3 sequence (DNA): TGTGCCAGCTCCTTTGAACAGGCTAACTCTGGAAACACCATATATTTT. V is TRBV2 and J is TRBJ1-3, with D perhaps TRBD1 (5 bases). V was shortened by 8 bases and J by 0 bases, with 17 bases between the two germline ends. The germline CDR1 and CDR2 sequences are SNHLY and FYNNEI. There are 16 residues in the CDR3.

V usage is TRBV15 and J usage is TRBJ1-2; no definite D call. The germline CDR1 and CDR2 sequences are LNHNV and YYDKDF (reference sequence). Trimming cost V 5 bases and J 5 bases, with 9 bases left between them. The length of the CDR3 is 12 residues. The chain's CDR3 is CATSSGHYGYTF. The CDR3 bases are TGTGCCACCAGCTCTGGCCATTATGGCTACACCTTC.

This chain joins TRBV5-6 and TRBJ1-1; no definite D call. The germline V gene encodes CDR1 SGHDT and CDR2 YYEEEE. Trimming pared 1 base from V and 5 bases from J, leaving 12 bases between. This CDR3 spans 14 amino acids. DNA of the CDR3: TGTGCCAGCAGCTTGTTTAGCACTGGAACTGAAGCTTTCTTT. The encoded protein is CASSLFSTGTEAFF.

This rearrangement joins TRBV2 to TRBJ2-1, with D perhaps matching TRBD1 or TRBD2 (5 bases each). Germline CDR1 SNHLY, CDR2 FYNNEI. The V gene lost 8 bases and the J gene lost 10 bases, with 27 bases spanning the gap. The CDR3 totals 16 residues. The CDR3 is CASGAHGVWQEEEQFF. The CDR3 nucleotides read TGTGCCAGCGGGGCCCACGGCGTATGGCAGGAGGAAGAGCAGTTCTTC.

The chain combines TRBV30 with TRBJ1-5; no clear D gene. Trimming pared 2 bases from V and 4 bases from J, leaving 9 bases between. Germline loops: CDR1 GTSNPN, CDR2 SVGIG (reference sequence). The CDR3 has 13 residues. CDR3 nucleotide sequence: TGTGCCTGGAGTAGTGTGGGAAATCAGCCCCAGCATTTT. This encodes CAWSSVGNQPQHF.

This clone was seen once. The V and J genes are TRBV5-1 and TRBJ1-4; D is unclear. Trimming took 1 base from V and 0 from J, leaving 4 bases between them. Germline values: CDR1 SGHRS, CDR2 YFSETQ. The CDR3 is 14 residues long. As DNA, the CDR3 is TGCGCCAGCAGCTTGCGAGCAACTAATGAAAAACTGTTTTTT. It codes for CASSLRATNEKLFF.

This chain links TRBV7-2 with TRBJ1-3, with D uncertain. Germline CDR1 SGHTA, CDR2 FQGNSA. CDR3 length: 18 residues. Trimming stripped 2 bases from V and 0 bases from J, with 17 bases between. The CDR3 bases are TGTGCCAGCAGCTTACCAACCCCCCCCCAGTACTCTGGAAACACCATATATTTT. Translated: CASSLPTPPQYSGNTIYF.

This clone was found once. This chain connects TRBV2 to TRBJ2-1, with D tentatively TRBD1 or TRBD2 (5 bases each). The CDR3 totals 16 residues. The V gene lost 3 bases and the J gene lost 8 bases, with 20 bases spanning the gap. Germline values: CDR1 SNHLY, CDR2 FYNNEI. Written as DNA, the CDR3 is TGTGCCAGCAGTGAGGGTCCAGGGCGGGTCTTCGATGAGCAGTTCTTC. Translating gives CASSEGPGRVFDEQFF.

The chain links TRBV18 to TRBJ1-4; a weak D match, TRBD1 (5 bases). V was cut by 3 bases and J by 8 bases, with 16 bases left in between. Per the germline V gene, CDR1 is KGHSH and CDR2 is LQKENI. The CDR3 extends over 15 amino acids. The CDR3 DNA reads TGTGCCAGCTCACCCGGAGGGACTAGTCAGGAAAAACTGTTTTTT. Its protein is CASSPGGTSQEKLFF.

This clone was found a few times. The V and J genes are TRBV6-5 and TRBJ2-7; a weak D match, TRBD1 (6 bases). CDR3 length: 14 amino acids. Germline V gene sequence: CDR1 MNHEY, CDR2 SVGAGI. Trimming took 5 bases from V and 2 from J, leaving 13 bases between them. In DNA form, the CDR3 reads TGTGCCAGCAGTAGGGGTTGGGACACCTACGAGCAGTACTTC. Residues: CASSRGWDTYEQYF.

The chain joins TRBV9 to TRBJ1-1, with D possibly matching TRBD1 (5 bases). Germline V CDR1 and CDR2: SGDLS, YYNGEE. V lost 2 bases and J lost 11, with 22 bases in between. This CDR3 has 15 amino acids. The CDR3 coding sequence is TGTGCCAGCAGCGTTGCGGCAGGGTTGACCGTGGGGGCTTTCTTT. Its translation: CASSVAAGLTVGAFF.

This sequence joins TRBV6-5 and TRBJ2-1, with D perhaps TRBD2 (6 bases). This CDR3 has 14 amino acids. The V gene's germline CDR1 is MNHEY and CDR2 SVGAGI. Trimming removed 7 bases at V and 6 bases at J, with 16 bases between. The CDR3 protein is CASTSDQTGNEQFF. DNA of the CDR3: TGTGCCAGCACTAGCGATCAAACCGGCAATGAGCAGTTCTTC.

The CDR3: CASSSSQGNTEAFF. The CDR3 bases are TGTGCCAGCTCAAGCTCACAGGGGAACACTGAAGCTTTCTTT. This chain uses TRBV18 with TRBJ1-1, with D possibly matching TRBD1 (6 bases). The germline CDR1 and CDR2 sequences are KGHSH and LQKENI. Trimming removed 5 bases from V and 1 base from J, with 11 bases in between. The CDR3 length is 14 residues.

This rearrangement joins TRBV12-3 or TRBV12-4 to TRBJ1-2; TRBD1 is a possible D gene (5 bases). V was pared by 3 bases and J by 6 bases, with 11 bases between. CDR3 size: 13 residues. The CDR3 coding sequence is TGTGCCAGCAGTTTTGGGACGCCTAATGGCTACACCTTC. As protein: CASSFGTPNGYTF.

The chain is built from TRBV5-1 and TRBJ1-6, with D possibly matching TRBD1 (6 bases). Germline V gene sequence: CDR1 SGHRS, CDR2 YFSETQ. The CDR3 runs to 16 residues. V gave up 2 bases and J gave up 9 bases, with 18 bases separating them. CDR3 DNA sequence: TGCGCCAGCAGCTTAAAACAGGGCCGGGAGGGTTCACCCCTCCACTTT. Its protein product is CASSLKQGREGSPLHF.

This clone was detected only once. The genes are TRBV7-2 and TRBJ2-7; D is tentatively TRBD1 or TRBD2 (5 bases each). CDR1 SGHTA and CDR2 FQGNSA come from the germline V gene. This CDR3 is built from 12 residues. V lost 3 bases and J 9 bases, leaving 12 bases between the germline ends. Here the CDR3 reads CASSFLQGRQYF. For the CDR3, the DNA is TGTGCCAGCAGCTTCCTTCAGGGACGGCAGTACTTC.

The CDR3: CASSLQPPSGGRGFEQYF. The CDR3 bases are TGTGCCAGCAGCTTACAGCCCCCCAGCGGGGGCAGAGGGTTCGAGCAGTACTTC. V is TRBV11-2 and J is TRBJ2-7; TRBD2 aligns across 8 bases. With V trimmed by 2 bases and J by 6 bases, 18 bases remained unmatched. This CDR3 is 18 amino acids long. Per the germline V gene, CDR1 is SGHAT and CDR2 is FQNNGV.

V is TRBV19 and J is TRBJ1-2; D remains unclear. V shed 3 bases and J shed 0 bases, with 11 bases lying between them. Germline assignment: CDR1 LNHDA and CDR2 SQIVND (reference sequence). This CDR3 comprises 15 residues. The CDR3 DNA follows: TGTGCCAGTAGTATGTCGGGAGTTCCTAACTATGGCTACACCTTC. This gives the protein CASSMSGVPNYGYTF.

This sequence joins TRBV19 and TRBJ1-6; 7 nucleotides agree with TRBD1. Germline values: CDR1 LNHDA, CDR2 SQIVND (reference sequence). V lost 0 bases and J lost 7; bases outside the gene matches: 3. The CDR3 runs to 15 residues. CDR3 nucleotides: TGTGCCAGTAGTATAGATTACAGGGGAAATTCACCCCTCCACTTT. This sequence encodes CASSIDYRGNSPLHF.

This chain connects TRBV5-1 to TRBJ1-2; TRBD1 agrees at 7 bases. V dropped 4 bases and J dropped 9; count of bases not matched to a gene: 6. The CDR3 has 12 residues. Germline assignment: CDR1 SGHRS and CDR2 YFSETQ. For the CDR3, the DNA is TGCGCCAGCAGCGACCAGGGGGAAAGCTACACCTTC. Translation gives CASSDQGESYTF.